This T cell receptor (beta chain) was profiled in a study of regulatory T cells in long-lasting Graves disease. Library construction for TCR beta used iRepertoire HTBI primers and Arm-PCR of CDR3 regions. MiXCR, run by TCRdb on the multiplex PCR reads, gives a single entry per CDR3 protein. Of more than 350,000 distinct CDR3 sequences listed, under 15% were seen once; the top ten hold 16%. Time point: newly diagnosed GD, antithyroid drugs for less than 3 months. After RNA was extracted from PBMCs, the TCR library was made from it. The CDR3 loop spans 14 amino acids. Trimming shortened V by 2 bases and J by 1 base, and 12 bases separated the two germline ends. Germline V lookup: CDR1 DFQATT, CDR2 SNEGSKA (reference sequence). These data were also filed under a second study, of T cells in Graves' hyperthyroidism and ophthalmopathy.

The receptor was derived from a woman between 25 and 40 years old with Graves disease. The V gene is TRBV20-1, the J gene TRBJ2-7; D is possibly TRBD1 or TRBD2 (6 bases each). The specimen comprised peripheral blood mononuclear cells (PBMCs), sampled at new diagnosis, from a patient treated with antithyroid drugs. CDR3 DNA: TGCAGTGCTAGACCCTTAGGGGGGTCCTACGAGCAGTACTTC. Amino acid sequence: CSARPLGGSYEQYF.